The 6 T cell receptor beta chains listed next were all sequenced from one sample in a study of graft-versus-host responses after intestinal transplantation. No antigen is known for these receptors. Clones were read by immunoSEQ multiplex PCR, and TCRdb kept only the in-frame ones, dropping some. The profile shows about 110,000 clones, 93% of them singletons. Sequenced here: unstimulated CD8+ T cells sorted from spleen or lymph node cells, sampled before intestinal transplant. The receptors shown here come from a human donor who received an intestinal transplant.

There are a few counts of this clone. This chain uses TRBV4-1 with TRBJ2-3, with a possible D match to TRBD1 (5 bases). The ends were cut back, 1 base at V and 3 bases at J, with 11 bases in the middle. From germline, CDR1 is MGHRA and CDR2 YSYEKL. CDR3 length equals 15 residues. CDR3 residues: CASSQGQGETDTQYF. The CDR3 DNA follows: TGCGCCAGCAGCCAAGGGCAGGGCGAGACAGATACGCAGTATTTT.

The chain uses TRBV7-9 and TRBJ1-2; D unclear. Germline lookup yields CDR1 SEHNR and CDR2 FQNEAQ (reference sequence). Trimming took off 6 bases at V and 2 bases at J, with 13 bases between the two ends. The CDR3 has 14 residues. This CDR3 is CASSRQALNYGYTF. The CDR3 nucleotides are TGTGCCAGCAGTCGGCAGGCCTTAAACTATGGCTACACCTTC.

The chain links TRBV11-2 to TRBJ2-1; 12 bases align to TRBD2. Trimming took 1 base from V and 5 from J; bases not matched to a gene: 6. This CDR3 is 17 amino acids long. Germline lookup yields CDR1 SGHAT and CDR2 FQNNGV. CDR3: CASSLVLAGGPHNEQFF. The DNA for the CDR3 is TGTGCCAGCAGCTTAGTCCTAGCGGGAGGGCCCCACAATGAGCAGTTCTTC.

The chain is built from TRBV7-2 and TRBJ2-2; D uncertain. V was pared by 4 bases and J by 7 bases, with 13 bases between. This CDR3 has 14 residues. The V gene's germline CDR1 is SGHTA and CDR2 FQGNSA. The CDR3 here is CASSSTPSGGELFF. The CDR3, as DNA: TGTGCCAGCAGCTCCACGCCGTCTGGCGGGGAGCTGTTTTTT.

The rearrangement joins TRBV10-3 to TRBJ1-1; maybe TRBD1 (5 bases). Germline CDR1 ENHRY, CDR2 SYGVKD. Trimming removed 4 bases from V and 0 bases from J, with 9 bases in between. The CDR3 covers 14 residues. CDR3 coding DNA: TGTGCCATCAGTGGGGCAGGGATGAACACTGAAGCTTTCTTT. Amino acids: CAISGAGMNTEAFF.

The CDR3 DNA reads as TGCGCCAGCAGTGAGTCGAGTGGGGAGCAGTACTTC. Translating it yields CASSESSGEQYF. The V and J genes are TRBV10-1 and TRBJ2-7; D gene ambiguous. The CDR3 runs 12 residues. Germline CDR1 and CDR2: WNHNN and SYGVQD (reference sequence). V was shortened by 0 bases and J by 7 bases, with 7 bases between the two germline ends.